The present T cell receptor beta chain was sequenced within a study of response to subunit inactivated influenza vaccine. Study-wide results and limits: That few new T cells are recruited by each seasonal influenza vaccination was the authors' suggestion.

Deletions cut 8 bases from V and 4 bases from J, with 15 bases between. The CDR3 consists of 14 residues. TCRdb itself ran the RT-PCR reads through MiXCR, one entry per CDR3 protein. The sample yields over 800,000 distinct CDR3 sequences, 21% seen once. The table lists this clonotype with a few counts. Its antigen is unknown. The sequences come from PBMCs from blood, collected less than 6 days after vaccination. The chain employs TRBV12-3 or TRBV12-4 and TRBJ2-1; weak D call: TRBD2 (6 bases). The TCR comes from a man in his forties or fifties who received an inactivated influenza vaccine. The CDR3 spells CASGSGIRYNEQFF. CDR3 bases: TGTGCCAGCGGTAGCGGTATCCGTTACAATGAGCAGTTCTTC.